This TCR beta chain appears in the sequencing data of a study of shared clonotypes between healthy human individuals (dated by TCRdb to between 2020 and 2021). Regarding the research as a whole: The cohort comprised a couple of women and a few men aged 18 to 49 years. To estimate repertoire size and how much clonotypes are shared between individuals, the study performed deep sequencing of blood TCR repertoires from a few healthy adults. Leukapheresis yielded between about 0.8 and 8.9 billion PBMCs per donor. For each donor, CD4 naive and CD4 memory were each run on three plates, CD8 naive on two plates, and CD8 memory on one plate. Different laboratories and diverse techniques were used to prepare libraries and sequence TCR repertoires, to increase sequencing depth and limit assay-specific biases.

Using the deep immunoSEQ assay, TCR CDR3 regions were amplified from genomic DNA by multiplex PCR. For each cell subset, the extracted genomic DNA was distributed evenly across all wells of several immunoSEQ 96-well plates, and each plate served as one replicate. For sorted subsets, roughly 200 ng genomic DNA, equal to tens of thousands of T cell genomes, was loaded into each replicate PCR. The purified libraries were quantified using a Qubit 3.0 fluorometer, sized with a Bioanalyzer 2100, and then quantified again using the KAPA Library Quantification kit. Every immunoSEQ 96-well plate was sequenced on a dedicated single-read 150-cycle Illumina NextSeq 550 flow cell. The paper's processing steps were these. The immunoSEQ output contained only junctional sequences without quality scores, so filtering could not match that applied to full-length reads. Sequences were annotated with PyIR, a Python wrapper for IgBLAST v1.9, using IMGT germline references to assign V/J genes and CDR3. Reads were removed for weak V/J assignments (E-value above 1e-6), missing CDR3, stop codons, out-of-frame junctions, or ambiguous translated residues. V3J clonotypes were defined as sequences sharing the same inferred V gene, J gene, and CDR3 amino acid sequence. The percentage overlap between two repertoires was calculated by dividing the number of shared unique clonotypes by the size of the smaller repertoire. Richness of each repertoire was evaluated using RTK rarefaction, the Chao1 estimator, and Recon v2.1 estimates of unobserved clonotypes. Generation probabilities for all TCRbeta clonotypes obtained by the gDNA method from a handful of donors were computed using OLGA. Held by TCRdb, this immuneACCESS table contains in-frame sequences only and omits some clones. Under half of the omission traces to an unresolved V gene where checked; the cause of the rest is unknown. D and trimming were read from the DNA, whereas the V and J calls and clone size are those reported in that table. The sample contains 850,000 to 1,200,000 clones, about 75% of them found a single time. The leading ten clones occupy about 1.5% of the sample.

Overall study results and their limits: Compared with non-shared clonotypes, clonotypes shared by all four sorted-subset donors had higher generation probabilities. Naive subsets generally had larger estimated clonotype richness than memory subsets did. Sampling was restricted to blood, and TCR repertoires in tissue are likely to differ from TCR repertoires in blood. Based on pairwise subsampling, the degree of clonotype sharing among donors was expected to be affected by sequencing depth. Even with the large sequencing depth, rarefaction of the sorted-subset datasets indicated that sequencing was incomplete. Because the study included only a small number of donors, the genetic and exposure-history diversity represented was limited. About 5% of naive CD4, roughly 3.6% of naive CD8, 2.3% of memory CD4, and roughly 0.4% of memory CD8 clonotypes were shared across several donors.

The donors were healthy, HIV-negative adults who had no recently reported acute infections or vaccinations. Every donor was a Caucasian adult living in Nashville, Tennessee, USA. CD4+ T cells were enriched by magnetic negative selection, after which naive cells were positively selected on CD45RA and the negative fraction was taken as the memory subset. Blood was collected by leukapheresis, and PBMCs were isolated by Ficoll-Histopaque density gradient centrifugation and then cryopreserved in liquid nitrogen vapor phase. Analytical flow cytometry was used to check the purity and quantity of each magnetically sorted T cell population. From each sorted fraction, genomic DNA was isolated and quantified by UV absorbance on a Nanodrop 2000c. Here V drops 10 bases and J drops 6 bases, and the junction holds 7 bases not matched to any gene. CDR3 length: 14 amino acids, cysteine to phenylalanine. This entry keeps only the CDR3 DNA: 42 bases, framed from base 1. CDR1 and CDR2, per the germline V gene, are ENHRY and SYGVKD.

This clone was found once. Its antigen has not been determined. No much larger clone is present one base from it, and per-base qualities are unavailable. This clonotype was sampled from a man between 18 and 35 years old in good health. The V and J segments used are TRBV10-3 and TRBJ2-2; the central 11 bases match TRBD2. Sample: memory CD4+ T cells sorted from blood. Interpreted using the paper, the cell subset or site label stands for: CD45RA-negative fraction. Here the CDR3 is given as CATRLAGNPGELFF. In nucleotide form, the sequence is TGTGCCACCCGACTAGCGGGAAACCCCGGGGAGCTGTTTTTT.